Each of the 3 T cell receptor beta chains below was sequenced from the same sample in a study of blood T cell repertoires in COVID-19. Assay used: immunoSEQ multiplex PCR; TCRdb lists only in-frame clones, some missing. Among 70,000 to 90,000 clones listed, 70% to 90% were seen once. Sequencing input: peripheral blood. These TCRs come from a man aged 45-65 years with acute or convalescent COVID-19.

The chain uses TRBV27 and TRBJ2-7; 8 bases are shared with TRBD1. Per the germline V gene, CDR1 is MNHEY and CDR2 is SMNVEV (reference sequence). This CDR3 region has 13 residues. V lost 5 bases to trimming and J lost 3 bases; unmatched junction nucleotides: 3. The CDR3: CASSPGTGYEQYF. CDR3 DNA sequence: TGTGCCAGCAGTCCGGGGACAGGCTACGAGCAGTACTTC.

The chain joins TRBV2 to TRBJ2-7, with 10 bases aligning to TRBD2. The trim removed 6 bases at V and 0 bases at J, leaving 8 bases unmatched. Germline CDR1 and CDR2: SNHLY and FYNNEI. The CDR3 is 16 residues long. DNA of the CDR3: TGTGCCAGCAGAAGAGAAAGGACTAGCGGCTCCTACGAGCAGTACTTC. Translated, it gives CASRRERTSGSYEQYF. Full variable domain (rest looked up from reference TRBV2 and TRBJ2-7): EPEVTQTPSHQVTQMGQEVILRCVPISNHLYFYWYRQILGQKVEFLVSFYNNEISEKSEIFDDQFSVERPDGSNFTLKIRSTKLEDSAMYFCASRRERTSGSYEQYFGPGTRLTVT.

This chain joins TRBV6-5 and TRBJ2-6, with TRBD1 identical over 7 bases. J was trimmed by 6 bases and V by 5 bases; bases with no gene match: 7. From germline, CDR1 is MNHEY and CDR2 SVGAGI. The CDR3 contains 15 residues. CDR3 in amino acids: CASSRQGAVANVLTF. DNA for the CDR3: TGTGCCAGCAGTAGACAGGGCGCAGTGGCCAACGTCCTGACTTTC.